The present T cell receptor beta chain was sequenced within a study of PD-1 blockade in classical Hodgkin lymphoma. Study-level background: Nivolumab was given intravenously to patients at 3 mg/kg every 2 weeks. Study-level results: Reports indicated that newly diagnosed patients had lower baseline TCR diversity than healthy donors did. Complete responders entered with baseline diversity on par with newly diagnosed patients, the results showed.

The germline V gene has CDR1 SEHNR and CDR2 FQNEAQ (reference sequence). The CDR3 spans 14 residues. J gave up 2 bases and V 5 bases, and 5 bases lay outside the gene matches. Libraries were prepared by immunoSEQ multiplex PCR; TCRdb keeps only in-frame clonotypes and omits some of them. The sample includes some 17,000 clones, around 65% of them seen just once. Time point indicated: cycle 4 day 1 (C4D1), after 5 to 7 weeks of nivolumab. Patients all relapsed after autologous stem cell transplantation, and there was variation in brentuximab vedotin exposure. Regarding this clone: What it binds is not known.

Specimen: peripheral blood mononuclear cells (PBMCs), collected before the fourth cycle of nivolumab. The receptor comes from a human donor with classical Hodgkin lymphoma. The V gene is TRBV7-9, the J gene TRBJ2-7; 8 bases map to TRBD1. The chain's CDR3 is CASSQGTGPYEQYF. For the CDR3, the DNA is TGTGCCAGCAGCCAAGGGACAGGCCCCTACGAGCAGTACTTC.